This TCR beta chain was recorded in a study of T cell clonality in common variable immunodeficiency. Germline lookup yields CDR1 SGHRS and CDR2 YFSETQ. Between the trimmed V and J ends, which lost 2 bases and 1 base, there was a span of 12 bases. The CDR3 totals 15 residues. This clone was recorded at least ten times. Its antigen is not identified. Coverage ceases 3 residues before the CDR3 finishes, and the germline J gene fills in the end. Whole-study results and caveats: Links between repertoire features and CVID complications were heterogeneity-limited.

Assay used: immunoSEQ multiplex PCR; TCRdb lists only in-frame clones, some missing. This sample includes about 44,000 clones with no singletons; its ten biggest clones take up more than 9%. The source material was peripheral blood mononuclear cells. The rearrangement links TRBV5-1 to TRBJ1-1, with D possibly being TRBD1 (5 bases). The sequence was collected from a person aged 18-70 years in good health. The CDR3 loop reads CASSFSWGGNTEAFF. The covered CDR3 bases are TGCGCCAGCAGCTTTAGTTGGGGGGGGAACACTGAA.